This T cell receptor beta chain was retrieved from a study of cytomegalovirus exposure and HLA in healthy donors. Study overall: Genetic ancestry analysis placed around 76% of the 400 or so donors that were genotyped in the Caucasian-associated cluster. General study points: Most TCR beta V segments were productive about 90% or about 30% of the time in an earlier analysis. In vitro work confirmed that a few CMV-associated chains recognize CMV antigens.

The germline V gene encodes CDR1 MGHRA and CDR2 YSYEKL. The junction had 4 bases not matched to a gene; V was cut back by 1 base and J by 4 bases. This CDR3 is 15 amino acids long. Amplification used 60 Vbeta primers and 13 Jbeta primers. Measured with immunoSEQ multiplex PCR; TCRdb has only the in-frame clones, and not every one. Among 250,000 or so clones listed, over 90% were seen once. With regard to this clone: No antigen is known for it.

This sequence originates from a girl aged 2-10 years in good health and CMV-seronegative. The chain recombines TRBV4-1 with TRBJ2-5, with 9 bases aligning to TRBD2. The specimen was PBMCs. The CDR3: CASSQAGTSRETQYF. The CDR3, as DNA: TGCGCCAGCAGCCAAGCCGGGACTAGCCGAGAGACCCAGTACTTC.